This T cell receptor (beta chain) was identified during a study of early T cells in non-severe SARS-CoV-2 infection. Study overall: Whole-blood bulk RNA, unsorted, was sequenced, and chains were unpaired. Overall study results and limits: There was a bias toward anti-spike CD8 responses in VDJdb matching, which missed private and CD4 specificities.

Individual cDNA molecules were tagged with unique molecular identifiers, the study reported. From the 5' RACE reads, TCRdb called clonotypes with MiXCR, one entry per CDR3 protein. The sample consists of some 54,000 distinct CDR3 sequences, approximately 9.3% of them appearing once. This clonotype was seen a few times. Its target is unknown. The source of this sequence is an adult who was a healthcare worker with PCR-confirmed SARS-CoV-2 infection or an uninfected control (not recorded which). The sequenced sample consisted of whole blood.

The CDR3 spells CASSLVGGGYEQYF. For the CDR3, the DNA is TGTGCCAGCAGCTTAGTCGGGGGTGGATACGAGCAGTACTTC. The chain joins TRBV11-2 to TRBJ2-7, with D possibly matching TRBD2 (6 bases). Trimming shortened V by 1 base and J by 4 bases, and 11 bases separated the two germline ends. CDR3 length: 14 residues. Germline V lookup: CDR1 SGHAT, CDR2 FQNNGV.